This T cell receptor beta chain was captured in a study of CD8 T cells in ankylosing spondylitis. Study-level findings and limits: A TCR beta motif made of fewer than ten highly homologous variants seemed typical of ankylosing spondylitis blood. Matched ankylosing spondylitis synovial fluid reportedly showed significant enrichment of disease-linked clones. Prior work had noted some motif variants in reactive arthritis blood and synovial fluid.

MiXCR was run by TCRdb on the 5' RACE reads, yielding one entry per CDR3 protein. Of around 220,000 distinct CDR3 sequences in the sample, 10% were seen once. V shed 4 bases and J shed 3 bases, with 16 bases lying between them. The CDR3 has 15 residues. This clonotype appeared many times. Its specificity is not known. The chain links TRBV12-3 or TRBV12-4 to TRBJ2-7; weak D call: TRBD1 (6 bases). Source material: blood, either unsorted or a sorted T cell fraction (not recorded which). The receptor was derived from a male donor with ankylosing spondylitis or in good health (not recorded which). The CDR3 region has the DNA TGTGCCAGCAGTTCTAACAGGGTTCTAAACTACGAGCAGTACTTC. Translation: CASSSNRVLNYEQYF.